The sequence of this TCR beta chain was determined in a study of regulatory T cells in long-lasting Graves disease. This clonotype came up many times. Its specificity is not known. Described time point: persistent/refractory GD, antithyroid drugs over 5 years with positive TRAb. PBMC RNA was the source of the TCR library. The V end lost 7 bases, the J end lost 2 bases, and 14 bases lay between the germline ends. Germline loops: CDR1 SGHVS, CDR2 FQNEAQ. The CDR3 runs to 14 residues. CDR3 regions were amplified by Arm-PCR using iRepertoire HTBI primers to build TCR beta libraries. TCRdb called the multiplex PCR reads again in MiXCR, with one record for every CDR3 protein. The data contain fewer than 550,000 distinct CDR3 sequences, around a fifth of them singletons. Study findings and constraints: Accuracy was possibly reduced by small sample size.

V and J are TRBV7-8 and TRBJ2-5; D unclear. The sample was peripheral blood mononuclear cells (PBMCs), taken when the disease was refractory, from a patient treated with antithyroid drugs. The receptor was isolated from a female donor with Graves disease. The CDR3 region has the DNA TGTGCCAGCACCTCCCGGGTCCCTCAAGAGACCCAGTACTTC. Protein product: CASTSRVPQETQYF.